One sample yielded the 10 T cell receptor beta chains listed below, sequenced in a study of immune evolution from preneoplasia to lung adenocarcinoma. Profiled with immunoSEQ multiplex PCR; TCRdb holds only in-frame clones, not every one. The sample has about 5,900 clones; over 80% are singletons. The specimen sequenced was FFPE lung adenocarcinoma in situ tissue. These receptors were obtained from an older donor with lung adenocarcinoma.

The CDR3 region has the DNA TGTGCCAGTAGTCGGGACAGGGATCAGCCCCAGCATTTT. Translating gives CASSRDRDQPQHF. V usage is TRBV19 and J usage is TRBJ1-5; 9 bases match TRBD1. V dropped 5 bases and J dropped 5; count of bases not matched to a gene: 1. The CDR3 consists of 13 residues. The germline CDR1 and CDR2 sequences are LNHDA and SQIVND (reference sequence).

This chain uses TRBV28 with TRBJ2-5; D not certain. With 3 bases removed from V and 4 bases from J, the gap between germline ends came to 12 bases. CDR1 is MDHEN, CDR2 SYDVKM, per germline. The CDR3 extends over 14 amino acids. The CDR3 sequence: CASSFSSRPETQYF. The CDR3 region has the DNA TGTGCCAGCAGTTTTAGTTCTCGGCCAGAGACCCAGTACTTC.

The V call is TRBV28, the J call TRBJ2-1; 8 bases map to TRBD2. The V gene end was trimmed by 9 bases and the J gene end by 5 bases; junction bases not matched to a gene: 6. Germline V gene lookup returns CDR1 MDHEN and CDR2 SYDVKM. The CDR3 spans 13 residues. CDR3 sequence (DNA): TGTGCCAGTATGGGCGGGGGGAACAATGAGCAGTTCTTC. Translating gives CASMGGGNNEQFF.

This chain joins TRBV7-2 and TRBJ2-1; 7 bases line up with TRBD2. The CDR3 loop spans 13 amino acids. Looked up from germline, CDR1 is SGHTA and CDR2 is FQGNSA. The V gene end was trimmed by 6 bases and the J gene end by 8 bases; junction bases not matched to a gene: 7. Written as DNA, the CDR3 is TGTGCCAGCAGATTTACTAGCGACTATGAGCAGTTCTTC. Protein sequence: CASRFTSDYEQFF.

This clone was detected a few times. The rearrangement links TRBV2 to TRBJ1-2, with a tentative D call TRBD1 (6 bases). V lost 3 bases to trimming and J lost 7 bases, with 12 bases between them. This CDR3 is 13 amino acids long. In germline, CDR1 is SNHLY, CDR2 FYNNEI. The CDR3 nucleotides read TGTGCCAGCAGTGAGAGGGGGGTGAGTGGCTACACCTTC. This sequence encodes CASSERGVSGYTF.

The V call is TRBV2, the J call TRBJ1-2; 7 bases align to TRBD1. The CDR3 length is 13 residues. In germline, CDR1 is SNHLY, CDR2 FYNNEI. Trimming at V came to 10 bases and at J to 5 bases, leaving 10 bases not matched to a gene. In DNA, the CDR3 is TGTGCCACCCGGCCCGGGACAGTTTATGGCTACACCTTC. This codes for CATRPGTVYGYTF.

The V gene is TRBV6-1, the J gene TRBJ1-6, with a tentative D call TRBD1 (6 bases). The V gene's germline CDR1 is MNHNS and CDR2 SASEGT. Trimming removed 10 bases at V and 3 bases at J, with 13 bases between. CDR3 length: 14 amino acids. The chain's CDR3 is CATRGGFYNSPLHF. CDR3 nucleotides: TGTGCCACCAGAGGGGGTTTCTATAATTCACCCCTCCACTTT.

J is TRBJ1-1 and V is TRBV6-5, with D possibly matching TRBD1 (6 bases). The CDR3 length is 15 residues. V dropped 0 bases and J dropped 5 bases, with 13 bases sitting between them. CDR1 and CDR2 (germline): MNHEY, SVGAGI. The CDR3 DNA reads as TGTGCCAGCAGTTACTCGGGGCAGGGGAGGACTGAAGCTTTCTTT. Protein: CASSYSGQGRTEAFF.

The chain joins TRBV5-4 to TRBJ2-5; the D gene is possibly TRBD2 (6 bases). The V gene lost 4 bases and the J gene lost 5 bases, with 15 bases spanning the gap. The CDR3 runs to 14 residues. The V gene's germline CDR1 is SGHNT and CDR2 YYREEE (reference sequence). In nucleotides, the CDR3 is TGTGCCAGCAGCGTCGATGGAGGGAGCGAGACCCAGTACTTC. Its translation: CASSVDGGSETQYF.

This clone showed up just once. The rearrangement links TRBV5-4 to TRBJ1-2, with D uncertain. The CDR3 length is 14 residues. V gave up 0 bases and J gave up 4 bases, with 10 bases separating them. Germline assignment: CDR1 SGHNT and CDR2 YYREEE (reference sequence). The CDR3 DNA reads TGTGCCAGCAGCTTGGGGCAGGACCCCTATGGCTACACCTTC. Amino acids: CASSLGQDPYGYTF.